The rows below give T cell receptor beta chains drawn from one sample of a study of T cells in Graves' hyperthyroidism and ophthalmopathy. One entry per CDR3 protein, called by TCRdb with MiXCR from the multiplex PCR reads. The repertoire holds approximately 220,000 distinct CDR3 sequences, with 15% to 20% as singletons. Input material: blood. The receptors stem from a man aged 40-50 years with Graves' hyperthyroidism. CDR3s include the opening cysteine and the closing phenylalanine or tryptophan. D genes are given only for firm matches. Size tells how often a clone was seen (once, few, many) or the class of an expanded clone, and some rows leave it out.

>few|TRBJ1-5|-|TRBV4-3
TGCGCCAGCAGCCAAGATCGGGGGCTGGATAGCAATCAGCCCCAGCATTTT
CASSQDRGLDSNQPQHF
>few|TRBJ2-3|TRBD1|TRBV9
TGTGCCAGCGGTAGGGGAGGCAGGGGGCAAGGTACGCAGTATTTT
CASGRGGRGQGTQYF
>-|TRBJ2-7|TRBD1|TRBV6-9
TGTGCCAGCAGTTACCGTCCGGGACAGCCCTACGAGCAGTACTTC
CASSYRPGQPYEQYF
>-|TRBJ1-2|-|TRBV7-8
TGTGCCAGCAGTCCCGGGGGCCAGTTCGGCTACACCTTC
CASSPGGQFGYTF
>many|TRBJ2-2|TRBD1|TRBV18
TGTGCCAGCTCACGAGGGGACAGCAACACCGGGGAGCTGTTTTTT
CASSRGDSNTGELFF
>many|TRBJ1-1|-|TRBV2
TGTGCCAGCAGCCGAGAGGGGGGAGGCACTGAAGCTTTCTTT
CASSREGGGTEAFF
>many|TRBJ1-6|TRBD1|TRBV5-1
TGCGCCAGCAGCCTATACCTGACAGGGGCCTCTTCACCCCTCCACTTT
CASSLYLTGASSPLHF
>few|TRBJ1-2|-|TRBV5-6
TGTGCCAGCAGCTTGCAGGGTGTCGCCTATGGCTACACCTTC
CASSLQGVAYGYTF
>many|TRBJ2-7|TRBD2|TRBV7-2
TGTGCCAGCAGCTTCGGGAGGGCAACCTACGAGCAGTACTTC
CASSFGRATYEQYF
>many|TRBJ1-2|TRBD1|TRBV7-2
TGTGCCAGCAGCCCGCGACAGGGGGCGCTTCGCGGCTACACCTTC
CASSPRQGALRGYTF
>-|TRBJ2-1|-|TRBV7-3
TGTGCCAGCAGCTTAGCCCGGAGCTCCTACAATGAGCAGTTCTTC
CASSLARSSYNEQFF
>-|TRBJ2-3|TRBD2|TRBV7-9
TGTGCCAGCAGCTTAGTTTTGGGCGGGGGGTATGGAGATACGCAGTATTTT
CASSLVLGGGYGDTQYF
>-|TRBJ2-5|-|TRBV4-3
TGCGCCAGCAGCCAAGTACCGTTCGGGGAGACCCAGTACTTC
CASSQVPFGETQYF
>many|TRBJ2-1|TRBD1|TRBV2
TGTGCCAGCACCATGGGACAGGTCAATGAGCAGTTCTTC
CASTMGQVNEQFF
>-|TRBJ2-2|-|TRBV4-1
TGCGCCAGCAGCCAAAGCCCATCGAGGGGGGACACCGGGGAGCTGTTTTTT
CASSQSPSRGDTGELFF
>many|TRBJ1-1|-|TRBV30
TGTGCCTGGAGTGTATACAGGGATGCTTTCTTT
CAWSVYRDAFF
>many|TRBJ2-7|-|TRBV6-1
TGTGCCAGCAGTGAAACAGTTTATTTTTCCCGCGAGCAGTACTTC
CASSETVYFSREQYF
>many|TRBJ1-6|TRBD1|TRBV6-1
TGTGCCAGCAGAGACAGGGGACGATCACCCCTCCACTTT
CASRDRGRSPLHF
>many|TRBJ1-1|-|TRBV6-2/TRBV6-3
TGTGCCAGCAGGGGAGACAGAAAACTGAACACTGAAGCTTTCTTT
CASRGDRKLNTEAFF
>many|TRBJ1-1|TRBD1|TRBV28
TGTGCCAGCAGAGGACAGGGAGGCACTGAAGCTTTCTTT
CASRGQGGTEAFF
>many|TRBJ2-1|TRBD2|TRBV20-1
TGCAGTGCTAGAGATCGACTAGCGGGGGGGGAGAGCTCCTACAATGAGCAGTTCTTC
CSARDRLAGGESSYNEQFF
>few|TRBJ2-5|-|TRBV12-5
TGTGCTAGTGGTCAAGAAGCGGGACACCGTCAAGAGACCCAGTACTTC
CASGQEAGHRQETQYF
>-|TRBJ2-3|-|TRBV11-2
TGCGCCAGCAGCCAAGATCCTTCGGGTTCCACAGATACGCAGTATTTT
CASSQDPSGSTDTQYF
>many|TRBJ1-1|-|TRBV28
TGTGCCAGCACCTCGCATGACGGGGCTAGCGCTGAAGCTTTCTTT
CASTSHDGASAEAFF
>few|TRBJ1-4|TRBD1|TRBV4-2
TGTGCCAGCAGCCAAGTCCAGGGACAGGAAAAACTGTTTTTT
CASSQVQGQEKLFF
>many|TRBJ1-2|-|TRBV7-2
TGTGCCAGCAGCTTAGGTACAGGGTTTGCCTATGGCTACACCTTC
CASSLGTGFAYGYTF
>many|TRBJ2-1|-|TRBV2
TGTGCCAGCAGCCCACCGACAGTTTCAAGCTCCTACAATGAGCAGTTCTTC
CASSPPTVSSSYNEQFF
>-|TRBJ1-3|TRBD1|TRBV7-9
TGTGCCAGCAGCTCTCAGGGGGGATCTGGAAACACCATATATTTT
CASSSQGGSGNTIYF
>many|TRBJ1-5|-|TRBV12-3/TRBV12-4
TGTGCCAGCAGTTTGACAAGTAATCAGCCCCAGCATTTT
CASSLTSNQPQHF
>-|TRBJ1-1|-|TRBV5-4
TGTGCCAGCAGCTTATCAGGGATGGTGAACACTGAAGCTTTCTTT
CASSLSGMVNTEAFF
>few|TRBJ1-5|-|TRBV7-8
TGTGCCAGCAGCTCCACCAGAGATCAGCCCCAGCATTTT
CASSSTRDQPQHF
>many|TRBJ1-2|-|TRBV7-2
TGTGCCAGCAGTCGCAATACTTTCTATGGCTACACCTTC
CASSRNTFYGYTF
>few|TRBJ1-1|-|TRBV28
TGTGCCAGCAGTCCGGGCCATCGCTGGGCTGAAGCTTTCTTT
CASSPGHRWAEAFF
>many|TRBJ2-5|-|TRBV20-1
TGCAGTGCCCCCGCGATGCTAGCAACAGAGACCCAGTACTTC
CSAPAMLATETQYF
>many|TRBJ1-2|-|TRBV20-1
TGCAGTGCTAGTCGCGAAGGCCCAGGTTATGGCTACACCTTC
CSASREGPGYGYTF
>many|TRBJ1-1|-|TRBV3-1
TGTGCCAGCATCGGAACACAGAACACTGAAGCTTTCTTT
CASIGTQNTEAFF
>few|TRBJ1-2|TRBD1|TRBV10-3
TGTGCCATCAGCACCGATGGACAGGGCTATAACTATGGCTACACCTTC
CAISTDGQGYNYGYTF
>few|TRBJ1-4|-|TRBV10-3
TGTGCCATCAGTGAAACAGGGTGGTCAGGACTGTTTTTT
CAISETGWSGLFF
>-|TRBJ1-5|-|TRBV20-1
TGCAGTGCTCCCCGGGGGGCCCAGCCCCAGCATTTT
CSAPRGAQPQHF
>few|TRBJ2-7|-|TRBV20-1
TGCAGTGCCAGGACCCCGGGGGCCTACGAGCAGTACTTC
CSARTPGAYEQYF